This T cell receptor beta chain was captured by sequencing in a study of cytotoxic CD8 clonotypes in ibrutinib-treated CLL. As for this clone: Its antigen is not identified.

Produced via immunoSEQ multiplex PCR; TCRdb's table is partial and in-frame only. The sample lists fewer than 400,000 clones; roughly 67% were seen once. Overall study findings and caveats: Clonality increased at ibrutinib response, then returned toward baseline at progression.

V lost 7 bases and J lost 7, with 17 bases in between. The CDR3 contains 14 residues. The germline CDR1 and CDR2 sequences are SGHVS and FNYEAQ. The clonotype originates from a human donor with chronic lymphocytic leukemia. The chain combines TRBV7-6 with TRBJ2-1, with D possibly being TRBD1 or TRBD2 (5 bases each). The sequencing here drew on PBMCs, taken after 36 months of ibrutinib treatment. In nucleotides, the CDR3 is TGTGCCAGCAACAAGGGGCCGGGGAAGAATGAGCAGTTCTTC. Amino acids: CASNKGPGKNEQFF.